This TCR beta chain was captured in a study of tumour-infiltrating T cells in Burkitt lymphoma. Study in general: Productive clonality predicted overall and progression-free survival.

V lost 7 bases and J lost 1, with 16 bases in between. Germline V gene sequence: CDR1 LNHDA, CDR2 SQIVND (reference sequence). The CDR3 is made up of 15 amino acids. TCRdb's copy holds only in-frame clones and misses some; the assay was immunoSEQ multiplex PCR. The sample has 10,000 or so clones, less than 65% seen once. The TCR originated in a human donor with diffuse large B-cell lymphoma. The chain recombines TRBV19 with TRBJ1-1, with D possibly matching TRBD1 (6 bases). The sequenced sample was tumor tissue. CDR3 nucleotide sequence: TGTGCCAGTAACCTTGAGGCGGGGGCGAACACTGAAGCTTTCTTT. Translating it yields CASNLEAGANTEAFF.